These T cell receptor beta chains were read from a single sample in a study of blood T cell repertoires in COVID-19. The protocol was immunoSEQ multiplex PCR, while the TCRdb copy is restricted to in-frame clones and leaves out a portion. This sample has some 260,000 clones, with nearly 90% found just once. Sequences were obtained from peripheral blood. The receptor source for this set is a man younger than 35 with active or convalescent COVID-19. Both conserved end residues are part of each CDR3. Each record gives: V gene, clone size, D gene, J gene, CDR3 protein, CDR3 DNA. D genes are given only for firm matches. The size entry is marked missing in some rows and otherwise reads once, few, many or a size class.

>TRBV21-1|-|-|TRBJ1-3
CASSTKTRPSSGNTIYF
TGTGCCAGCAGCACAAAGACTCGACCGAGCTCTGGAAACACCATATATTTT
>TRBV11-2|-|-|TRBJ2-3
CASSLEGGGDTQYF
TGTGCCAGCAGCTTAGAAGGAGGAGGAGATACGCAGTATTTT
>TRBV7-9|-|-|TRBJ1-3
CASSLGMNTIYF
TGTGCCAGCAGCTTAGGTATGAACACCATATATTTT
>TRBV4-1|-|-|TRBJ2-3
CASSQAVAEYTDTQYF
TGCGCCAGCAGCCAAGCGGTAGCGGAATACACAGATACGCAGTATTTT
>TRBV10-1|-|TRBD1|TRBJ2-1
CATGQGLREEQFF
TGCGCCACCGGACAGGGTCTGAGGGAAGAGCAGTTCTTC
>TRBV9|-|-|TRBJ1-1
CASSPRGNTEAFF
TGTGCCAGCAGCCCAAGGGGAAACACTGAAGCTTTCTTT
>TRBV2|-|TRBD1|TRBJ1-1
CASTGQGFTEAFF
TGTGCCAGCACGGGACAGGGGTTCACTGAAGCTTTCTTT
>TRBV5-1|-|TRBD1|TRBJ2-1
CASSTGDMRSYNEQFF
TGCGCCAGCAGCACAGGGGATATGAGGTCCTACAATGAGCAGTTCTTC
>TRBV9|-|-|TRBJ1-4
CASSVESGNEKLFF
TGTGCCAGCAGCGTAGAATCAGGGAATGAAAAACTGTTTTTT
>TRBV7-8|-|TRBD1|TRBJ2-3
CASSPRPLTGTAFFTDTQYF
TGTGCCAGCAGCCCACGACCGCTTACAGGGACAGCTTTTTTCACAGATACGCAGTATTTT
>TRBV28|-|TRBD1|TRBJ1-5
CASSLIQGFRQPQHF
TGTGCCAGCAGTTTGATACAGGGGTTTCGTCAGCCCCAGCATTTT
>TRBV15|-|TRBD2|TRBJ2-3
CATSNSGMRDTQYF
TGTGCCACCAGCAATAGCGGGATGCGAGATACGCAGTATTTT
>TRBV19|-|TRBD2|TRBJ2-7
CASSLGTSGLYEQYF
TGTGCCAGTAGCCTCGGGACTAGCGGTCTCTACGAGCAGTACTTC
>TRBV28|-|-|TRBJ1-2
CASRDRQRTYGYTF
TGTGCCAGCAGAGATAGACAGCGAACCTATGGCTACACCTTC
>TRBV7-2|-|TRBD2|TRBJ2-5
CASRKRPGTSGRIQETQYF
TGTGCCAGCAGGAAGCGTCCCGGGACTAGCGGGAGAATACAAGAGACCCAGTACTTC
>TRBV6-5|-|-|TRBJ1-1
CATNRVHRAEAFF
TGTGCCACCAACAGGGTCCATAGAGCTGAAGCTTTCTTT
>TRBV24-1|-|TRBD1|TRBJ2-7
CATSDSRTGGAWTTDEQYF
TGTGCCACCAGTGATTCTAGAACAGGGGGCGCTTGGACTACGGACGAGCAGTACTTC
>TRBV9|-|-|TRBJ2-7
CASSPWDTSYEQYF
TGTGCCAGCAGCCCATGGGACACCTCCTACGAGCAGTACTTC
>TRBV9|-|TRBD1|TRBJ1-2
CASSTSGTANYGYTF
TGTGCCAGCAGTACGTCCGGGACAGCGAACTATGGCTACACCTTC
>TRBV19|-|TRBD1|TRBJ1-2
CASSMGQGAGYGYTF
TGTGCCAGTAGTATGGGACAGGGGGCTGGATATGGCTACACCTTC
>TRBV4-2|-|TRBD1|TRBJ1-2
CASSQEIGGVDRGGYTF
TGTGCCAGCAGCCAAGAGATCGGAGGGGTGGACAGGGGCGGCTACACCTTC
>TRBV15|once|TRBD2|TRBJ2-1
CATSSPGLAGVEQFF
TGTGCCACCAGCAGCCCGGGACTAGCGGGAGTTGAGCAGTTCTTC
>TRBV29-1|-|-|TRBJ1-4
CSVVTEDEKLFF
TGCAGCGTTGTGACAGAAGATGAAAAACTGTTTTTT
>TRBV7-9|few|-|TRBJ1-2
CASSLVQGYGYTF
TGTGCCAGCAGCTTAGTACAGGGCTATGGCTACACCTTC
>TRBV21-1|-|-|TRBJ1-4
CASETGPNEKLFF
TGTGCCAGCGAGACAGGACCTAATGAAAAACTGTTTTTT
>TRBV28|-|-|TRBJ1-2
CASSLLGRVGLIYGYTF
TGTGCCAGCAGTTTGTTGGGCAGGGTAGGTTTGATCTATGGCTACACCTTC
>TRBV19|-|TRBD2|TRBJ2-5
CASKGLAGEETQYF
TGTGCCAGTAAGGGACTAGCGGGAGAAGAGACCCAGTACTTC
>TRBV9|-|-|TRBJ2-1
CASSDLRGNEQFF
TGTGCCAGCAGCGATCTTCGAGGGAATGAGCAGTTCTTC
>TRBV30|once|-|TRBJ1-2
CAWDWGGVGYGYTF
TGTGCCTGGGACTGGGGGGGGGTAGGGTATGGCTACACCTTC
>TRBV4-1|-|TRBD1|TRBJ1-1
CASSQDLRDRGWNTEAFF
TGCGCCAGCAGCCAAGATCTTCGGGACAGGGGATGGAACACTGAAGCTTTCTTT
>TRBV19|-|TRBD1|TRBJ1-5
CASSIAGQGIHSNQPQHF
TGTGCCAGTAGTATAGCGGGACAGGGAATCCATAGCAATCAGCCCCAGCATTTT
>TRBV3-1/TRBV3-2|-|TRBD1|TRBJ1-4
CASSLMTGIPEKLFF
TGTGCCAGCAGCCTTATGACAGGGATACCAGAAAAACTGTTTTTT
>TRBV3-1/TRBV3-2|-|-|TRBJ2-5
CASSQGERTQYF
TGTGCCAGCAGCCAAGGCGAGAGGACCCAGTACTTC
>TRBV19|-|TRBD2|TRBJ2-7
CASSLRVAGTGQYF
TGTGCCAGTAGTCTGAGGGTAGCGGGGACCGGGCAGTACTTC
>TRBV30|-|TRBD1|TRBJ1-2
CASPPLTGGTNYGYTF
TGTGCCTCGCCCCCCTTGACAGGGGGGACAAACTATGGCTACACCTTC
>TRBV18|-|-|TRBJ2-1
CASSPPGQPSYNEQFF
TGTGCCAGCTCACCACCCGGACAACCCTCCTACAATGAGCAGTTCTTC
>TRBV18|few|TRBD1|TRBJ2-7
CASSRTDRGYEQYF
TGTGCCAGCTCACGGACGGACAGGGGTTACGAGCAGTACTTC
>TRBV4-3|-|-|TRBJ1-2
CASSQDLADYGYTF
TGCGCCAGCAGCCAAGATCTGGCAGACTATGGCTACACCTTC
>TRBV7-2|-|TRBD1|TRBJ1-5
CASSSRTGVNQPQHF
TGTGCCAGCAGCTCGCGGACAGGGGTAAATCAGCCCCAGCATTTT
>TRBV5-1|-|TRBD2|TRBJ2-1
CASSPGTSVGEQFF
TGCGCCAGCAGCCCTGGGACTAGCGTTGGTGAGCAGTTCTTC
>TRBV19|-|TRBD1|TRBJ2-6
CASSTRDRVSGANVLTF
TGTGCCAGTAGTACCCGGGACAGGGTTTCTGGGGCCAACGTCCTGACTTTC
>TRBV9|-|-|TRBJ1-6
CASSVLGTQGYNSPLHF
TGTGCCAGCAGCGTTTTGGGAACACAGGGCTATAATTCACCCCTCCACTTT
>TRBV12-3/TRBV12-4|-|TRBD2|TRBJ2-1
CASTGGRAAEQFF
TGTGCCAGCACGGGCGGGAGGGCCGCTGAGCAGTTCTTC
>TRBV6-4|-|TRBD2|TRBJ2-1
CASSLTSGTYNEQFF
TGTGCCAGCAGTTTGACTAGCGGGACATACAATGAGCAGTTCTTC